The 13 T cell receptor beta chains below come from one sample, sequenced in a study of regulatory T cells in long-lasting Graves disease. Time point reported: newly diagnosed GD, antithyroid drugs for less than 3 months. The TCR library was made from RNA that had been extracted from PBMCs in TRIzol. Combining iRepertoire HTBI primers with Arm-PCR of CDR3 regions, the authors built TCR beta libraries. A single record per CDR3 protein comes from TCRdb applying MiXCR to the multiplex PCR reads. The data show hundreds of thousands of distinct CDR3 sequences, with about 12% seen just once and about 8.3% held by the top ten. A further study also used this sample, focusing on T cells in Graves' hyperthyroidism and ophthalmopathy.

The sample here was peripheral blood mononuclear cells (PBMCs), taken at new diagnosis, from a patient treated with antithyroid drugs. The receptors come from a woman aged 25-40 years with Graves disease.

This clonotype has only a few counts. Given a much more abundant clone one base away, this may be a read error. The chain combines TRBV20-1 with TRBJ2-5; TRBD1 aligns across 7 bases. V was pared by 7 bases and J by 5 bases, with 7 bases of the junction left unmatched. CDR3 size: 12 residues. Germline CDR1 DFQATT, CDR2 SNEGSKA (reference sequence). This CDR3 is CSGVTGTETQYF. As DNA, the CDR3 is TGCAGTGGAGTGACAGGGACGGAGACCCAGTACTTC.

This clonotype was detected many times. The chain uses TRBV20-1 and TRBJ2-7; no firm D call. Germline V gene data show CDR1 as DFQATT and CDR2 as SNEGSKA (reference sequence). Trimming took 4 bases from V and 2 from J, leaving 6 bases between them. The CDR3 extends over 11 amino acids. CDR3 nucleotide sequence: TGCAGTGCTAAAGGGCCCTACGAGCAGTACTTC. This codes for CSAKGPYEQYF.

The chain has TRBV7-9 and TRBJ1-2; no clear D gene. V was cut by 5 bases and J by 10 bases, with 11 bases left in between. This CDR3 region has 11 residues. Germline V gives CDR1 SEHNR, CDR2 FQNEAQ (reference sequence). The CDR3 protein is CASSPNIDYTF. The CDR3 nucleotides read TGTGCCAGCAGCCCCAACATTGACTACACCTTC.

The gene calls are TRBV18 and TRBJ1-1, with no clear D. V was pared by 1 base and J by 1 base, with 13 bases between. CDR3 length: 16 residues. The germline gives CDR1 KGHSH, CDR2 LQKENI. CDR3 amino acids: CASSPQGVKTNTEAFF. In nucleotides, the CDR3 is TGTGCCAGCTCACCACAAGGCGTAAAGACGAACACTGAAGCTTTCTTT.

The rearrangement uses TRBV15 and TRBJ1-5; a possible D gene is TRBD1 (6 bases). CDR3 length: 15 amino acids. Germline assignment: CDR1 LNHNV and CDR2 YYDKDF (reference sequence). The V gene lost 0 bases and the J gene lost 7 bases, with 13 bases spanning the gap. The CDR3 loop is CATSRDRGARQPQHF. The CDR3 nucleotides are TGTGCCACCAGCAGAGATCGGGGGGCGAGACAGCCCCAGCATTTT.

This clonotype was detected ten times or more. V and J are TRBV12-3 or TRBV12-4 and TRBJ1-1; 9 bases map to TRBD1. The CDR3 extends over 17 amino acids. Trimming cost V 2 bases and J 1 base; bases outside gene matches: 8. The CDR3 sequence: CASSLLIGTGPNTEAFF. CDR3 DNA sequence: TGTGCCAGCAGTTTATTGATAGGGACAGGGCCGAACACTGAAGCTTTCTTT.

This clonotype was observed many times. This sequence joins TRBV5-6 and TRBJ2-3, with 13 bases fitting TRBD2. The V gene's germline CDR1 is SGHDT and CDR2 YYEEEE. This CDR3 is 16 amino acids long. Losses at the gene ends were 4 bases for V and 3 bases for J; bases not matched to a gene: 5. In DNA form, the CDR3 reads TGTGCCAGCAGCCAAAGACTAGCGGGAGGAACAGATACGCAGTATTTT. It is translated as CASSQRLAGGTDTQYF.

Details on this clonotype: This may stem from a read error, because a much larger clone lies one nucleotide away. The genes are TRBV20-1 and TRBJ2-1; a weak D match, TRBD2 (5 bases). Trimming removed 1 base at V and 9 bases at J, with 13 bases between. CDR1 is DFQATT, CDR2 SNEGSKA, per germline (reference sequence). The CDR3 consists of 13 residues. For the CDR3, the DNA is TGCAGTGCTAGAGGGGGTATGGAGGTTGAGCAGTTCTTC. Its translation: CSARGGMEVEQFF.

V is TRBV3-1 and J is TRBJ1-6; D not certain. Trimming took off 4 bases at V and 5 bases at J, with 12 bases between the two ends. The CDR3 is made up of 15 amino acids. Germline V gene data show CDR1 as LGHDT and CDR2 as YNNKEL (reference sequence). CDR3 nucleotide sequence: TGTGCCAGCAGCCTGTCCGTAGGAGATAATTCACCCCTCCACTTT. Its protein is CASSLSVGDNSPLHF.

This clonotype came up a few times. This chain connects TRBV4-1 to TRBJ1-3; D uncertain. V gave up 3 bases and J gave up 4 bases, with 10 bases separating them. The CDR3 has 14 residues. Germline values: CDR1 MGHRA, CDR2 YSYEKL. The CDR3 region is CASSQQKPGNTIYF. The CDR3 nucleotides are TGCGCCAGCAGCCAGCAAAAGCCGGGAAACACCATATATTTT.

The chain combines TRBV7-9 with TRBJ2-1, with TRBD1 matching 8 bases. This CDR3 has 13 residues. Looked up from germline, CDR1 is SEHNR and CDR2 is FQNEAQ (reference sequence). J gave up 12 bases and V 7 bases, and 11 bases lay outside the gene matches. The CDR3: CASTKGGQGGQFF. DNA of the CDR3: TGTGCCAGCACCAAGGGTGGACAGGGCGGGCAGTTCTTC.

This clonotype was found many times. This chain joins TRBV30 and TRBJ1-5; a weak D match, TRBD1 (6 bases). The CDR3 is 14 residues long. Germline lookup yields CDR1 GTSNPN and CDR2 SVGIG (reference sequence). V lost 2 bases and J 1 base, leaving 9 bases between the germline ends. The CDR3 loop reads CAWSPTGSNQPQHF. Here the CDR3 DNA reads TGTGCCTGGAGTCCAACAGGGAGCAATCAGCCCCAGCATTTT.

The sample holds many counts of this clonotype. This chain joins TRBV15 and TRBJ2-7, with 10 bases aligning to TRBD2. From germline, CDR1 is LNHNV and CDR2 YYDKDF (reference sequence). V gave up 0 bases and J gave up 5 bases; unmatched junction bases: 1. This CDR3 comprises 14 residues. CDR3 in DNA: TGTGCCACCAGCAGAGAAGGGACTAGCGACGAGCAGTACTTC. Translating it yields CATSREGTSDEQYF. The complete variable domain, with remaining parts taken from reference TRBV15 and TRBJ2-7, reads DAMVIQNPRYQVTQFGKPVTLSCSQTLNHNVMYWYQQKSSQAPKLLFHYYDKDFNNEADTPDNFQSRRPNTSFCFLDIRSPGLGDTAMYLCATSREGTSDEQYFGPGTRLTVT.